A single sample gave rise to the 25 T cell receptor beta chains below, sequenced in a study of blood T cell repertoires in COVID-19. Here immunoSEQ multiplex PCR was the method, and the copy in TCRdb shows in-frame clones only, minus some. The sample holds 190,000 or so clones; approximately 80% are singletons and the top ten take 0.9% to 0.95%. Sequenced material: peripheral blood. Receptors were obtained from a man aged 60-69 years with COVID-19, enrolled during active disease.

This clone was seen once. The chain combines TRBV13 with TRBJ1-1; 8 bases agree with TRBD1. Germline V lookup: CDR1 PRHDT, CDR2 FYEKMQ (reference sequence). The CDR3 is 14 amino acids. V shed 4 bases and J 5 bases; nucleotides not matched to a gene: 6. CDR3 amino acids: CASSSLDRVTEAFF. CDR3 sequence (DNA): TGTGCCAGCAGCTCCCTGGACAGGGTTACTGAAGCTTTCTTT.

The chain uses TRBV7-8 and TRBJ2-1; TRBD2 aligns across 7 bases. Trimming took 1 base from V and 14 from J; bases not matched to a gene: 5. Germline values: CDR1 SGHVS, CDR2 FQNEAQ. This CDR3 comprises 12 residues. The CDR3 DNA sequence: TGTGCCAGCAGCTTAGGGAGCGGGGAGAAGTTCTTC. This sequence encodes CASSLGSGEKFF.

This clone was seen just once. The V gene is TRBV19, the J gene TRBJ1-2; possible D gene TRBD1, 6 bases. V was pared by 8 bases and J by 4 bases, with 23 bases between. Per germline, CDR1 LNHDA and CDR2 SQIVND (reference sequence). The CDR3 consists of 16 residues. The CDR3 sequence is CASWGRGRTNLYGYTF. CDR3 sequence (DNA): TGTGCCAGTTGGGGGCGTGGCAGGACCAACCTCTATGGCTACACCTTC. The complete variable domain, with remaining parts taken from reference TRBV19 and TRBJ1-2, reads DGGITQSPKYLFRKEGQNVTLSCEQNLNHDAMYWYRQDPGQGLRLIYYSQIVNDFQKGDIAEGYSVSREKKESFPLTVTSAQKNPTAFYLCASWGRGRTNLYGYTFGSGTRLTVV.

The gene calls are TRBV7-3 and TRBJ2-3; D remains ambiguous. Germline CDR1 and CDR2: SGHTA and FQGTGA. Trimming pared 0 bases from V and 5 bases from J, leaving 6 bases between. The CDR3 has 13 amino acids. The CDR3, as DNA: TGTGCCAGCAGCTTAACTCGGTTAGATACGCAGTATTTT. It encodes CASSLTRLDTQYF.

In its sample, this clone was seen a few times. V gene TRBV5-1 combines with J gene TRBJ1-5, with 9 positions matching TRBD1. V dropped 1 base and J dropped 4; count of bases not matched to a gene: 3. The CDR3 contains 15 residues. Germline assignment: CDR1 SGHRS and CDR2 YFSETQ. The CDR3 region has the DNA TGCGCCAGCAGCTTGTCCGGGACAGGGAATCAGCCCCAGCATTTT. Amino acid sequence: CASSLSGTGNQPQHF.

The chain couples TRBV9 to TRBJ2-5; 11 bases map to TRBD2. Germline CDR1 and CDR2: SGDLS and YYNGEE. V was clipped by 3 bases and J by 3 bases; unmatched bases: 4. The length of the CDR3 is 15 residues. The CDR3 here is CASSDSGRAEETQYF. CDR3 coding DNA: TGTGCCAGCAGCGATAGCGGGAGGGCCGAAGAGACCCAGTACTTC.

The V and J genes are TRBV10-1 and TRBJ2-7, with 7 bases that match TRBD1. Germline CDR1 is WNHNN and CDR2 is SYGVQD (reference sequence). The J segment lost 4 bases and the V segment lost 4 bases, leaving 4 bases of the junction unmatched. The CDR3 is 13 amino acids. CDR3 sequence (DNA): TGCGCCAGCAGTGTGTCACAGGGGTACGAGCAGTACTTC. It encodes CASSVSQGYEQYF.

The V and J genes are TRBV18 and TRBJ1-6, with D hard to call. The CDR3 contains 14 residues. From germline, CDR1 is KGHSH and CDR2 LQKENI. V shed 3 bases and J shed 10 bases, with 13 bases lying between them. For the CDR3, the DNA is TGTGCCAGCTCACCGACATCCATCGTCTCACCCCTCCACTTT. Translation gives CASSPTSIVSPLHF. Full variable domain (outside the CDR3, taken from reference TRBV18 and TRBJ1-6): NAGVMQNPRHLVRRRGQEARLRCSPMKGHSHVYWYRQLPEEGLKFMVYLQKENIIDESGMPKERFSAEFPKEGPSILRIQQVVRGDSAAYFCASSPTSIVSPLHFGNGTRLTVT.

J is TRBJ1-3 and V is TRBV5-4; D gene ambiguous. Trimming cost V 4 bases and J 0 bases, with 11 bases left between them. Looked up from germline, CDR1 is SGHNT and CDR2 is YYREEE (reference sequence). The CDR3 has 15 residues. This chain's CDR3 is CASSPGPDSGNTIYF. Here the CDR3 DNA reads TGTGCCAGCAGCCCAGGCCCCGACTCTGGAAACACCATATATTTT.

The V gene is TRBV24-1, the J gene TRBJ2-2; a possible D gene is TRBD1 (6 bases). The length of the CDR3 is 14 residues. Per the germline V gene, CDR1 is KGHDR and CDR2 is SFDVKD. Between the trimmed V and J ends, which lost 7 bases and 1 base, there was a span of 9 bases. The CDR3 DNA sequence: TGTGCCACCAGGGGGGCGGAGAACACCGGGGAGCTGTTTTTT. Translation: CATRGAENTGELFF.

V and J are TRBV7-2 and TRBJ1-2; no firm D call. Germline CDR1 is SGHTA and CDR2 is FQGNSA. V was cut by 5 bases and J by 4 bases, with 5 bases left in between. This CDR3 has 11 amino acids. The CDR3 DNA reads TGTGCCAGCAGCGAGCGCTATGGCTACACCTTC. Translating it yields CASSERYGYTF.

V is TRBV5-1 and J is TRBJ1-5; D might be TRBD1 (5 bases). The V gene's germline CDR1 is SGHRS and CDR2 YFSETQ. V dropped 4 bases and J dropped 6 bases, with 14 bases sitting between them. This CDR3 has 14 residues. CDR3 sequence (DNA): TGCGCCAGCAGCGAGGATGGTAGGGGTCAGCCCCAGCATTTT. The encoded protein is CASSEDGRGQPQHF.

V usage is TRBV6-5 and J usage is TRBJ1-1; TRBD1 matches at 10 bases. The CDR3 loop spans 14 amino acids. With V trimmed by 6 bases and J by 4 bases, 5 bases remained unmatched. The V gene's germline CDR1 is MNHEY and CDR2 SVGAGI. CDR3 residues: CASSRGQGVTEAFF. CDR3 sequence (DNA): TGTGCCAGCAGCCGCGGACAGGGGGTCACTGAAGCTTTCTTT.

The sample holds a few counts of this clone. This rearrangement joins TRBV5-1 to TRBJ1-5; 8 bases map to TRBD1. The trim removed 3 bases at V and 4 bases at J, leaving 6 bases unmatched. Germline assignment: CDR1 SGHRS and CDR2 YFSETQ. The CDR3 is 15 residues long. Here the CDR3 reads CASSSETGENQPQHF. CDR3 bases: TGCGCCAGCAGCTCCGAGACAGGGGAGAATCAGCCCCAGCATTTT.

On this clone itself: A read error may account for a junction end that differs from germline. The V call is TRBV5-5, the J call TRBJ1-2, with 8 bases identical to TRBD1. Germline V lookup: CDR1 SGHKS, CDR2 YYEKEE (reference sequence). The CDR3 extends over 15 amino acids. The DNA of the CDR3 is TGTGCCAGCAGCCGTCAGGTGGACAGGGCGGTGTCCTGGGCCTTC. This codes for CASSRQVDRAVSWAF.

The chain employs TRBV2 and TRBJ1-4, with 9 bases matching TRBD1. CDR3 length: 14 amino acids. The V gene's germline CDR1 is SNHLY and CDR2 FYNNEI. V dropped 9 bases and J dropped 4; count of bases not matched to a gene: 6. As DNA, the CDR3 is TGTGCCAGTATTACAGGGGGCCTTAATGAAAAACTGTTTTTT. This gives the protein CASITGGLNEKLFF.

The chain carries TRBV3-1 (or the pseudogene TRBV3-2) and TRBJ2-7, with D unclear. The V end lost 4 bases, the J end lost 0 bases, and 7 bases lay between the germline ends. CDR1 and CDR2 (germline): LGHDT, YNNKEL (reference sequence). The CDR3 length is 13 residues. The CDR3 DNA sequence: TGTGCCAGCAGCCTGGGCCCCTCCTACGAGCAGTACTTC. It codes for CASSLGPSYEQYF.

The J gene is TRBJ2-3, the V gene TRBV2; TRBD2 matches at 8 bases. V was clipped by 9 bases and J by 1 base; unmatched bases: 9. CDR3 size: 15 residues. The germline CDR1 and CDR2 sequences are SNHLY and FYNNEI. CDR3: CASNPGLGGTDTQYF. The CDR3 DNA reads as TGTGCCAGTAACCCGGGACTAGGGGGCACAGATACGCAGTATTTT.

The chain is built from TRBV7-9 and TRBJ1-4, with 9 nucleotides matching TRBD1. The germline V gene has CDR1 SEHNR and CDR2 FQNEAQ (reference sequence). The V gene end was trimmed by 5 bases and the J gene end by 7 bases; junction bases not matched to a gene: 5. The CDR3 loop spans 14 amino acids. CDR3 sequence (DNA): TGTGCCAGCAGCAGGACAGGGGCGGTTGAAAAACTGTTTTTT. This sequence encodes CASSRTGAVEKLFF.

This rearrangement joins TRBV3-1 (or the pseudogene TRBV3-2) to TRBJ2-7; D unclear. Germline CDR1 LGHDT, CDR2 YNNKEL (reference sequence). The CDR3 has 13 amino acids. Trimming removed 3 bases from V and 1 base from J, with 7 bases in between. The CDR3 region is CASSHLGSYEQYF. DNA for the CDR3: TGTGCCAGCAGCCACCTCGGGTCCTACGAGCAGTACTTC.

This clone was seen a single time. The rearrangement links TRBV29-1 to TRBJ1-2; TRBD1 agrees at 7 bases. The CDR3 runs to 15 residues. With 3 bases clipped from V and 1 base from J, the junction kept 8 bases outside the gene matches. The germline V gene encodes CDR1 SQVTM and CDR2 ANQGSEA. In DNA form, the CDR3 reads TGCAGCGTTGATTTCCAGGGGGAGGTTAACTATGGCTACACCTTC. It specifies CSVDFQGEVNYGYTF.

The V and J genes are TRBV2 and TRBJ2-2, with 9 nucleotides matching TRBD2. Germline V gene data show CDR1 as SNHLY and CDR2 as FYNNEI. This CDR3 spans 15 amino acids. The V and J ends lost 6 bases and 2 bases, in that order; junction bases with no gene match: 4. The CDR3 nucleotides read TGTGCCAGCAGAGAGCGGGAGGCTAACACCGGGGAGCTGTTTTTT. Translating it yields CASREREANTGELFF.

CDR3 DNA sequence: TGTGCCAGCAGTGTCGGACAGGCTCAGCCCCAGCATTTT. It encodes CASSVGQAQPQHF. The V and J genes are TRBV6-6 and TRBJ1-5, with TRBD1 identical over 7 bases. Looked up from germline, CDR1 is MNHNY and CDR2 is SVGAGI (reference sequence). Unmatched junction bases numbered 4, after V lost 5 bases and J lost 6 bases. This CDR3 is built from 13 residues.

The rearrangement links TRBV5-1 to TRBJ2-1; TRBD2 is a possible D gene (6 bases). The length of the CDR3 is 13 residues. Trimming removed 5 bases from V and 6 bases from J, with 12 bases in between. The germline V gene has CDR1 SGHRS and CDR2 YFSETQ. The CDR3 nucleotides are TGCGCCAGCAGTTCCGGGGGAATCAATGAGCAGTTCTTC. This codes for CASSSGGINEQFF. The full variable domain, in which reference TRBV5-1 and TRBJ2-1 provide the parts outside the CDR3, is KAGVTQTPRYLIKTRGQQVTLSCSPISGHRSVSWYQQTPGQGLQFLFEYFSETQRNKGNFPGRFSGRQFSNSRSEMNVSTLELGDSALYLCASSSGGINEQFFGPGTRLTVL.

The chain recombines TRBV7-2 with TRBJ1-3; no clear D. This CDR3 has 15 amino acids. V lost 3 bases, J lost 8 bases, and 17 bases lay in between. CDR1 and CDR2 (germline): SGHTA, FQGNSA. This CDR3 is CASSFRERGRDTIYF. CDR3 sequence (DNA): TGTGCCAGCAGCTTTCGGGAAAGAGGTCGAGACACCATATATTTT.